The T cell receptor beta chain described here comes from a study of Graves' ophthalmopathy and Graves' hyperthyroidism. A note on this clonotype: No antigen is known for it.

Study observations and caveats: From stable hyperthyroidism, ophthalmopathy was separated by a 13-signature model with 85% to 90% sensitivity and less than 83% specificity.

V was trimmed by 0 bases and J by 0 bases, leaving 8 bases between them. In germline, CDR1 is DFQATT, CDR2 SNEGSKA (reference sequence). The CDR3 covers 14 residues. Beta-chain TCR CDR3 regions were amplified from RNA transcripts. The authors performed first-round RT-PCR with HTBI primers and then a second-round multiplex PCR. One entry per CDR3 protein results from TCRdb running MiXCR on the multiplex PCR reads. This table holds some 1.1 million distinct CDR3 sequences, 35% to 45% found once. V gene TRBV20-1 combines with J gene TRBJ1-1; D gene unclear. This sequence originates from an adult man with Graves' hyperthyroidism. Material for sequencing was peripheral blood or thyroid tissue (not recorded which). CDR3 in amino acids: CSARDEALNTEAFF. The CDR3 DNA follows: TGCAGTGCTAGAGATGAGGCCCTGAACACTGAAGCTTTCTTT.